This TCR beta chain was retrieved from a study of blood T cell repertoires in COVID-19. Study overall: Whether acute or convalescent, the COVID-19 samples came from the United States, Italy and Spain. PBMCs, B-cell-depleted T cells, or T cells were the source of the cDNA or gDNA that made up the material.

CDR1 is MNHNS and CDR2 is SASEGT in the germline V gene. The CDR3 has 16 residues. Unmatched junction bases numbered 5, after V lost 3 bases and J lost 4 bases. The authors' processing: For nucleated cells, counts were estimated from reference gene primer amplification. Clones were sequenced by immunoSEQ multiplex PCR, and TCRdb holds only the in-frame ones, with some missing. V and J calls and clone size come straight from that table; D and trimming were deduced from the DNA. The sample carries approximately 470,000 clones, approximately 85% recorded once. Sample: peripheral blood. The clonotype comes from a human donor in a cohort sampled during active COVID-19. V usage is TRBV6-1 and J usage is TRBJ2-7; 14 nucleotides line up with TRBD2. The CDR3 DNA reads TGTGCCAGCAGTGACGCCGGGACTAGCGGGAGATACGAGCAGTACTTC. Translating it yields CASSDAGTSGRYEQYF.